The 2 T cell receptor beta chains below come from one sample, sequenced in a study of early T cells in non-severe SARS-CoV-2 infection (dated by TCRdb to about 2021). The library was built by means of 5' RACE. The sequencing machine was a NextSeq 500. TCRdb trimmed the raw reads at Q25, called clones with MiXCR and kept productive beta chains. Each entry is one CDR3 protein sequence, shown with its most common DNA and genes. For this sample there are around 31,000 distinct CDR3 sequences; under 10% appear just once. The top ten clonotypes cover roughly 13% of the sample. Sequencing was done on a sample of whole blood. The receptors were gathered from an adult who was a healthcare worker with PCR-confirmed SARS-CoV-2 infection or an uninfected control (not recorded which).

The chain employs TRBV15 and TRBJ2-7, with 10 bases matching TRBD2. The CDR3 has 16 amino acids. CDR1 and CDR2 from the germline V gene are LNHNV and YYDKDF (reference sequence). Trimming at V came to 3 bases and at J to 0 bases, leaving 5 bases not matched to a gene. CDR3 nucleotides: TGTGCCACCAGCAGCTATAGCGGGGGGAGCTCCTACGAGCAGTACTTC. Translation gives CATSSYSGGSSYEQYF.

The chain carries TRBV7-6 and TRBJ2-7, with D uncertain. Trimming removed 2 bases from V and 7 bases from J, with 12 bases in between. Germline lookup yields CDR1 SGHVS and CDR2 FNYEAQ. The CDR3 totals 13 residues. This CDR3 is CASSLYALEEQYF. The CDR3 DNA reads as TGTGCCAGCAGCTTATATGCTCTGGAAGAGCAGTACTTC. Full variable domain (rest looked up from reference TRBV7-6 and TRBJ2-7): GAGVSQSPRYKVTKRGQDVALRCDPISGHVSLYWYRQALGQGPEFLTYFNYEAQQDKSGLPNDRFSAERPEGSISTLTIQRTEQRDSAMYRCASSLYALEEQYFGPGTRLTVT.